This TCR beta chain is drawn from a study of blood T cells in healthy people across ages. Whole-study results and caveats: Roughly linear declines in TCR beta diversity per million T cells occurred with age. Diversity estimates drawn from one million T cells were deemed underestimates. With naive T cell percentage, TCR beta diversity showed a strong correlation.

Primers used in a second PCR of about 6 to 11 cycles were a sample-barcoded 5' primer and a J-beta primer mix. Every cDNA was tagged by a template-switch adaptor with 12 random nucleotides. TCRdb re-analysed the 5' RACE reads in MiXCR, keeping a single row per CDR3 protein. The sample contains some 900,000 distinct CDR3 sequences, 40% to 60% of which appear only once. On this clonotype itself: What it binds is not known.

V was clipped by 0 bases and J by 0 bases, with 19 bases between them. This CDR3 is built from 19 residues. Germline V CDR1 and CDR2: SGDLS, YYNGEE. The sequence was obtained from a man aged 25-45 years in good health. Sequences were obtained from blood. The chain has TRBV9 and TRBJ1-5; a weak D match, TRBD1 (6 bases). The DNA of the CDR3 is TGTGCCAGCAGCGTAGTCCCCGACAGGTGGGACGATAGCAATCAGCCCCAGCATTTT. It yields the protein CASSVVPDRWDDSNQPQHF.